This TCR beta chain emerged from a study of early T cells in non-severe SARS-CoV-2 infection. Germline CDR1 is LNHDA and CDR2 is SQIVND (reference sequence). V shed 5 bases, J shed 8 bases, and the junction held 7 bases outside the gene matches. The CDR3 runs to 15 residues. MiXCR, run by TCRdb on the 5' RACE reads, gives a single entry per CDR3 protein. The table shows 45,000 to 65,000 distinct CDR3 sequences, with roughly 12% occurring only once. The chain uses TRBV19 and TRBJ2-1; 12 nucleotides match TRBD2. The sequenced sample was whole blood, obtained at baseline. The receptor was isolated from an adult who was a healthcare worker with PCR-confirmed SARS-CoV-2 infection or an uninfected control (not recorded which). Here the CDR3 reads CASSEVSSGRDEQFF. The CDR3 nucleotides are TGTGCCAGTAGTGAGGTCTCTAGCGGGAGGGATGAGCAGTTCTTC. The complete variable domain, with remaining parts taken from reference TRBV19 and TRBJ2-1, reads DGGITQSPKYLFRKEGQNVTLSCEQNLNHDAMYWYRQDPGQGLRLIYYSQIVNDFQKGDIAEGYSVSREKKESFPLTVTSAQKNPTAFYLCASSEVSSGRDEQFFGPGTRLTVL.